Here is one T cell receptor (beta chain) with its context. This could be a read error, since a much larger clone is one nucleotide away. Per germline, CDR1 SGHRS and CDR2 YFSETQ. The CDR3 consists of 16 residues. The ends were cut back, 1 base at V and 7 bases at J, with 18 bases in the middle. A second PCR of 7 to 11 cycles used a sample-barcoded 5' primer and a J-beta primer mix. TCRdb reanalysed the 5' RACE reads using MiXCR and keeps one entry per CDR3 protein. Altogether about 1.5 million distinct CDR3 sequences are present, less than 45% being singletons, with the ten largest covering just over 4%. The sample is drawn from a study of blood T cells in healthy people across ages.

The clonotype comes from a woman aged 18-29 years in good health. Sequencing was carried out using blood. The V and J genes are TRBV5-1 and TRBJ2-1; the D gene is possibly TRBD2 (7 bases). The CDR3 nucleotides read TGCGCCAGCAGCTTGACACTAGTGGGGGGGCCAAATGAGCAGTTCTTC. Residues: CASSLTLVGGPNEQFF.